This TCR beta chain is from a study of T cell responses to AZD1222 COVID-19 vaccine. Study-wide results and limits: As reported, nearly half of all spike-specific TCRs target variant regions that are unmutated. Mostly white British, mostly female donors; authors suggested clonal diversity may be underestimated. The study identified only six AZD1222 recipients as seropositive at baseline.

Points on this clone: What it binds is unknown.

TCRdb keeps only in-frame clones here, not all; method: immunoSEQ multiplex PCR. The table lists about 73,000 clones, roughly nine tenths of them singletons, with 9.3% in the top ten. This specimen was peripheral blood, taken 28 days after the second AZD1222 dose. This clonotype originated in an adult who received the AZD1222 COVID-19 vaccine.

For the CDR3, the DNA is TGCGCCAGCAGCCGGGACCAGTCCGGGGAGCTGTTTTTT. It encodes CASSRDQSGELFF. V and J are TRBV5-1 and TRBJ2-2; perhaps D is TRBD1 or TRBD2 (5 bases each). The germline V gene has CDR1 SGHRS and CDR2 YFSETQ. CDR3 size: 13 residues. Trimming stripped 4 bases from V and 6 bases from J, with 10 bases between.